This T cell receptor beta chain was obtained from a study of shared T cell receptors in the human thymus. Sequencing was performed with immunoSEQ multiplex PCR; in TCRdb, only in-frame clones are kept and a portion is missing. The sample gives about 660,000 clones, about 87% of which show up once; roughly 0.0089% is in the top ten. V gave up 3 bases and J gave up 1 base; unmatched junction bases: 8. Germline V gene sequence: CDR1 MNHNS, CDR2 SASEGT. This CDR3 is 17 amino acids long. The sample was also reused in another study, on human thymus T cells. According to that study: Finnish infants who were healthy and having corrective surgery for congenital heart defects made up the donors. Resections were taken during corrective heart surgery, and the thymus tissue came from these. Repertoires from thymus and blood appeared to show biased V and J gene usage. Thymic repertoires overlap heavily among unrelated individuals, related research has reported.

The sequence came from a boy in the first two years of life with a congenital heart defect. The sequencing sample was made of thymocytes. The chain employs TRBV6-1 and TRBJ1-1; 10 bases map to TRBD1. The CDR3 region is CASSDRDRGLRNTEAFF. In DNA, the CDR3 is TGTGCCAGCAGTGATCGTGACAGGGGGCTCAGGAACACTGAAGCTTTCTTT.